A single sample gave rise to the 32 T cell receptor beta chains below, sequenced in a study of T cell responses to AZD1222 COVID-19 vaccine. Generated by immunoSEQ multiplex PCR, the TCRdb table keeps only in-frame clones and is missing some. The sample has about 120,000 clones, 70% to 90% seen once. The sequencing here drew on peripheral blood, taken on day 0 of AZD1222 vaccination. All receptors come from an adult in good health.

The genes are TRBV5-6 and TRBJ2-7; no clear D. The germline V and J ends were trimmed by 4 bases and 2 bases, with 13 bases remaining between them. CDR1 and CDR2 from the germline V gene are SGHDT and YYEEEE. There are 14 residues in the CDR3. Here the CDR3 DNA reads TGTGCCAGCAGCCGCTGGGATTCCCCCTACGAGCAGTACTTC. It encodes CASSRWDSPYEQYF.

The gene calls are TRBV11-3 and TRBJ1-3; a weak D match, TRBD1 (5 bases). V lost 5 bases and J 0 bases, leaving 11 bases between the germline ends. Germline CDR1 reads SGHNT; CDR2 reads YENEEA. The CDR3 extends over 15 amino acids. For the CDR3, the DNA is TGTGCCAGCAGCCCCGGGACGTACTCTGGAAACACCATATATTTT. Protein sequence: CASSPGTYSGNTIYF.

This clone showed up just a few times. CDR3 protein: CASDRRGYEQYF. CDR3 DNA sequence: TGTGCCAGCGATCGGCGGGGTTACGAGCAGTACTTC. The chain employs TRBV2 and TRBJ2-7, with a weak D call TRBD2 (6 bases). V was clipped by 8 bases and J by 4 bases, with 12 bases between them. CDR1 and CDR2 from the germline V gene are SNHLY and FYNNEI. CDR3 length equals 12 residues. The full variable domain, rest sourced from reference TRBV2 and TRBJ2-7, is EPEVTQTPSHQVTQMGQEVILRCVPISNHLYFYWYRQILGQKVEFLVSFYNNEISEKSEIFDDQFSVERPDGSNFTLKIRSTKLEDSAMYFCASDRRGYEQYFGPGTRLTVT.

The chain combines TRBV18 with TRBJ2-2; a weak D match, TRBD2 (6 bases). V was clipped by 3 bases and J by 5 bases, with 10 bases between them. Per germline, CDR1 KGHSH and CDR2 LQKENI. The CDR3 has 14 amino acids. The CDR3 DNA sequence: TGTGCCAGCTCACCGACTAGTTTTACCGGGGAGCTGTTTTTT. It encodes CASSPTSFTGELFF.

The chain recombines TRBV7-2 with TRBJ1-3; 8 bases fit TRBD1. Germline-derived CDR1 and CDR2 are SGHTA and FQGNSA. CDR3 length equals 15 residues. The ends lost 5 bases at V and 5 bases at J; junction bases unmatched: 8. CDR3 DNA sequence: TGTGCCAGCAGCCCCGACAGGGGTCGAAGAAACACCATATATTTT. This codes for CASSPDRGRRNTIYF.

The chain uses TRBV10-1 and TRBJ1-1; TRBD1 is a possible D gene (5 bases). The germline V and J ends were trimmed by 5 bases and 4 bases, with 11 bases remaining between them. The V gene's germline CDR1 is WNHNN and CDR2 SYGVQD (reference sequence). CDR3 length: 13 residues. Here the CDR3 reads CASSRMGGTEAFF. DNA for the CDR3: TGCGCCAGCAGTCGGATGGGGGGCACTGAAGCTTTCTTT.

This rearrangement joins TRBV5-1 to TRBJ2-5, with unresolved D. The CDR3 sequence is 13 residues long. V lost 1 base to trimming and J lost 5 bases, with 9 bases between them. Germline CDR1 SGHRS, CDR2 YFSETQ. The CDR3 DNA reads TGCGCCAGCAGCTTGAATGGATTGGAGACCCAGTACTTC. Encoded protein: CASSLNGLETQYF.

This rearrangement joins TRBV5-4 to TRBJ1-5; tentative D call: TRBD1 (5 bases). The germline gives CDR1 SGHNT, CDR2 YYREEE (reference sequence). The CDR3 is 14 residues long. Deletions cut 0 bases from V and 1 base from J, with 5 bases between. The CDR3 protein is CASSLGGSNQPQHF. The CDR3 DNA sequence: TGTGCCAGCAGCTTGGGGGGCAGCAATCAGCCCCAGCATTTT. Full variable domain (remainder filled in from reference TRBV5-4 and TRBJ1-5): ETGVTQSPTHLIKTRGQQVTLRCSSQSGHNTVSWYQQALGQGPQFIFQYYREEENGRGNFPPRFSGLQFPNYSSELNVNALELDDSALYLCASSLGGSNQPQHFGDGTRLSIL.

The V and J genes are TRBV27 and TRBJ2-7; 10 nucleotides agree with TRBD1. The CDR3 has 15 residues. CDR1 MNHEY and CDR2 SMNVEV come from the germline V gene (reference sequence). The V and J ends lost 4 bases and 2 bases, in that order; junction bases with no gene match: 5. CDR3 sequence reads: CASSYGQGGTYEQYF. In DNA, the CDR3 is TGTGCCAGCAGTTACGGACAGGGGGGGACCTACGAGCAGTACTTC.

On this clone: The junction departs from the called germline gene at one end, perhaps through a read error. V gene TRBV28 combines with J gene TRBJ1-2; the D gene is possibly TRBD1 (6 bases). The CDR3 totals 14 residues. Germline V gene data show CDR1 as MDHEN and CDR2 as SYDVKM. The DNA for the CDR3 is TGTGCTAGCAGTTTAGAGGGGGGGCGCTATGGCTACACCTTC. Its translation: CASSLEGGRYGYTF.

This clone was detected once. V gene TRBV6-2 or TRBV6-3 combines with J gene TRBJ2-6, with D perhaps TRBD1 (6 bases). The CDR3 runs to 17 residues. V lost 2 bases, J lost 0 bases, and 11 bases lay in between. Germline-derived CDR1 and CDR2 are MNHEY and SVGEGT. The CDR3 sequence: CASSYTLGGSGANVLTF. CDR3 nucleotides: TGTGCCAGCAGTTACACCCTAGGGGGCTCTGGGGCCAACGTCCTGACTTTC.

The chain employs TRBV11-2 and TRBJ1-6; D gene unclear. V lost 5 bases, J lost 6 bases, and 2 bases lay in between. The length of the CDR3 is 11 residues. Germline CDR1 is SGHAT and CDR2 is FQNNGV. CDR3 region: CASSGNSPLHF. The DNA for the CDR3 is TGTGCCAGCAGCGGTAATTCACCCCTCCACTTT.

This clone was counted a few times. Germline is not matched at one junction end, which may reflect a read error. The chain has TRBV5-1 and TRBJ2-7; 11 positions agree with TRBD1. This CDR3 contains 15 residues. Germline-derived CDR1 and CDR2 are SGHRS and YFSETQ. Here the CDR3 DNA reads TGCGCCAGCAGCGACTGGACAGGGGGCTCCCACGAGCAGTACTTC. Translated, it gives CASSDWTGGSHEQYF.

This rearrangement joins TRBV7-2 to TRBJ1-2; D is unresolved. V lost 1 base and J 6 bases, leaving 9 bases between the germline ends. Germline V gene sequence: CDR1 SGHTA, CDR2 FQGNSA. The CDR3 consists of 13 residues. The CDR3 DNA reads TGTGCCAGCAGCTTAGAGGGAAGGCATGGCTACACCTTC. Protein sequence: CASSLEGRHGYTF.

This clone appeared once. This sequence joins TRBV6-2 or TRBV6-3 and TRBJ1-1, with D uncertain. V lost 5 bases and J 7 bases, leaving 8 bases between the germline ends. The CDR3 has 11 residues. Germline CDR1 MNHEY, CDR2 SVGEGT. The CDR3 spells CASSLWDEAFF. CDR3 coding DNA: TGTGCCAGCAGTCTTTGGGATGAAGCTTTCTTT.

This chain connects TRBV18 to TRBJ2-1; either TRBD1 or TRBD2 may supply D (6 bases each). Germline CDR1 KGHSH, CDR2 LQKENI. Trimming removed 0 bases at V and 9 bases at J, with 12 bases between. This CDR3 is built from 14 residues. The CDR3 is CASSPPGGTGEQFF. For the CDR3, the DNA is TGTGCCAGCTCACCACCAGGGGGGACGGGTGAGCAGTTCTTC.

The rearrangement joins TRBV10-1 to TRBJ2-5; TRBD2 is a possible D gene (5 bases). V shed 3 bases and J shed 1 base, with 15 bases lying between them. Germline-derived CDR1 and CDR2 are WNHNN and SYGVQD (reference sequence). This CDR3 is built from 16 residues. The CDR3: CASSDSGEGVQETQYF. The CDR3 DNA is TGCGCCAGCAGTGATTCAGGCGAGGGAGTCCAAGAGACCCAGTACTTC.

This chain joins TRBV6-1 and TRBJ1-2, with D possibly matching TRBD1 (6 bases). Between the trimmed V and J ends, which lost 1 base and 6 bases, there was a span of 12 bases. CDR3 length equals 14 residues. Germline CDR1 reads MNHNS; CDR2 reads SASEGT. CDR3 bases: TGTGCCAGCAGTGAAGATGACAGGATCGATGGCTACACCTTC. Translation: CASSEDDRIDGYTF.

A few counts support this clone. J is TRBJ2-5 and V is TRBV2, with 7 bases aligning to TRBD1. The CDR3 has 14 amino acids. Unmatched junction bases numbered 9, after V lost 6 bases and J lost 5 bases. Germline CDR1 and CDR2: SNHLY and FYNNEI. CDR3 DNA sequence: TGTGCCAGCAGGTACAGGGGCTTTGGTGAGACCCAGTACTTC. Amino acid sequence: CASRYRGFGETQYF.

V usage is TRBV18 and J usage is TRBJ1-4; D not certain. Trimming stripped 2 bases from V and 10 bases from J, with 14 bases between. Germline V lookup: CDR1 KGHSH, CDR2 LQKENI. CDR3 length: 14 residues. The CDR3 loop is CASSPEVAWGKLFF. CDR3 sequence (DNA): TGTGCCAGCTCACCAGAGGTGGCTTGGGGAAAACTGTTTTTT.

This clone was recorded once. The rearrangement links TRBV4-3 to TRBJ1-4; weak D call: TRBD1 (6 bases). CDR3 length: 16 amino acids. Germline V gene sequence: CDR1 LGHNA, CDR2 YSLEER. V shed 2 bases and J shed 8 bases, with 18 bases lying between them. The CDR3: CASSQKWGAAGEKLFF. The CDR3 nucleotides are TGCGCCAGCAGCCAAAAGTGGGGGGCTGCCGGGGAAAAACTGTTTTTT.

The J gene is TRBJ2-2, the V gene TRBV10-2, with no clear D. This CDR3 region has 15 residues. Germline values: CDR1 WSHSY, CDR2 SAAADI. With 8 bases removed from V and 5 bases from J, the gap between germline ends came to 18 bases. CDR3 bases: TGCGCCAGCCATGGTAGAACAGACGGTACCGGGGAGCTGTTTTTT. This encodes CASHGRTDGTGELFF.

J is TRBJ2-1 and V is TRBV25-1; a possible D gene is TRBD1 (6 bases). Trimming removed 1 base from V and 0 bases from J, with 7 bases in between. The CDR3 runs to 15 residues. Per germline, CDR1 MGHDK and CDR2 SYGVNS. The CDR3 here is CASSESRGSYNEQFF. The CDR3 nucleotides are TGTGCCAGCAGTGAATCCAGGGGCTCCTACAATGAGCAGTTCTTC.

The chain is built from TRBV18 and TRBJ2-7, with 9 nucleotides matching TRBD1. This CDR3 region has 16 residues. The V and J ends lost 1 base and 3 bases, in that order; junction bases with no gene match: 7. Germline V CDR1 and CDR2: KGHSH, LQKENI. CDR3 DNA: TGTGCCAGCTCACCACAACAACAGGGGGCAGGCTACGAGCAGTACTTC. Amino acids: CASSPQQQGAGYEQYF.

This chain joins TRBV19 and TRBJ1-5, with a weak D call TRBD1 (5 bases). The V end lost 3 bases, the J end lost 5 bases, and 14 bases lay between the germline ends. CDR1 is LNHDA, CDR2 SQIVND, per germline (reference sequence). The CDR3 has 15 residues. In DNA, the CDR3 is TGTGCCAGTAGTATGTTTTCAGGGTCTGATCAGCCCCAGCATTTT. It codes for CASSMFSGSDQPQHF.

The V and J genes are TRBV4-3 and TRBJ2-3; a possible D gene is TRBD2 (5 bases). Looked up from germline, CDR1 is LGHNA and CDR2 is YSLEER. This CDR3 has 13 residues. With 4 bases removed from V and 6 bases from J, the gap between germline ends came to 11 bases. The CDR3 spells CASSLTRGDTQYF. The CDR3 DNA reads as TGCGCCAGCAGCCTGACACGGGGTGATACGCAGTATTTT.

The chain carries TRBV4-1 and TRBJ1-2; no definite D call. From germline, CDR1 is MGHRA and CDR2 YSYEKL. V was pared by 10 bases and J by 4 bases, with 10 bases between. This CDR3 has 11 amino acids. CDR3: CATSEGYGYTF. The CDR3 nucleotides read TGCGCCACCTCGGAGGGCTATGGCTACACCTTC.

The gene calls are TRBV6-5 and TRBJ1-5; D remains unclear. V was trimmed by 6 bases and J by 0 bases, leaving 6 bases between them. Germline V gene sequence: CDR1 MNHEY, CDR2 SVGAGI. The CDR3 extends over 13 amino acids. The DNA for the CDR3 is TGTGCCAGCAGAGGCAATAGCAATCAGCCCCAGCATTTT. Amino acid sequence: CASRGNSNQPQHF.

With respect to this clone: Other DNA sequences in this sample translate to the same CDR3. The gene calls are TRBV10-3 and TRBJ2-2, with D perhaps TRBD1 (5 bases). This CDR3 contains 14 residues. V was pared by 4 bases and J by 6 bases, with 12 bases between. From germline, CDR1 is ENHRY and CDR2 SYGVKD. Here the CDR3 DNA reads TGTGCCATCAGTGGGGGCGGTGGGGCCGGGGAGCTGTTTTTT. Amino acids: CAISGGGGAGELFF.

This chain links TRBV28 with TRBJ1-2; TRBD1 matches at 7 bases. The CDR3 spans 14 residues. After removal of 6 bases from V and 4 bases from J, the junction contained 8 bases not matched to a gene. In germline, CDR1 is MDHEN, CDR2 SYDVKM. CDR3 protein: CASSPGQNFYGYTF. CDR3 sequence (DNA): TGTGCCAGCAGCCCGGGACAGAACTTCTATGGCTACACCTTC.

The chain recombines TRBV6-5 with TRBJ1-4; D possibly corresponds to TRBD1 (6 bases). The CDR3 has 15 amino acids. Germline V gene data show CDR1 as MNHEY and CDR2 as SVGAGI. Trimming left V 2 bases short and J 5 bases short, with 12 bases between. CDR3 DNA sequence: TGTGCCAGCAGTTACGGGGCAGGGGTAAATGAAAAACTGTTTTTT. This gives the protein CASSYGAGVNEKLFF.

This rearrangement joins TRBV3-1 (or the pseudogene TRBV3-2) to TRBJ2-5; no reliable D call. In germline, CDR1 is LGHDT, CDR2 YNNKEL (reference sequence). The CDR3 covers 14 residues. V was pared by 1 base and J by 5 bases, with 11 bases between. CDR3 DNA: TGTGCCAGCAGCCAAGCTACAGCTTTTGAGACCCAGTACTTC. Amino acids: CASSQATAFETQYF.